A single sample gave rise to the 28 T cell receptor beta chains below, sequenced in a study of CD8+ T cells in alopecia areata. Following RNA extraction, reverse transcription yielded cDNA that acted as the sequencing template. Profiling relied on immunoSEQ multiplex PCR, and the TCRdb table lists in-frame clones only, not all of them. The repertoire has approximately 210,000 clones, roughly three fifths of them found once; the top ten carry approximately 3.5%. Treatment given: oral pan-JAK inhibitor, 5-10 mg twice daily. The source was CD4+ T cells sorted from blood, collected at week 4, from a patient treated with tofacitinib. Receptors were obtained from a human donor with alopecia areata.

V usage is TRBV5-1 and J usage is TRBJ2-3; 10 nucleotides line up with TRBD2. The CDR3 is 14 amino acids. Germline V gives CDR1 SGHRS, CDR2 YFSETQ. Trimming cost V 4 bases and J 5 bases; bases outside gene matches: 4. The CDR3 spells CASSGVAGGDTQYF. The CDR3 bases are TGCGCCAGCAGCGGGGTAGCGGGAGGAGATACGCAGTATTTT.

This clone has more than one count but fewer than ten. This chain joins TRBV28 and TRBJ2-4; 8 bases are a match to TRBD1. The CDR3 covers 14 residues. Germline values: CDR1 MDHEN, CDR2 SYDVKM. Losses at the gene ends were 3 bases for V and 2 bases for J; bases not matched to a gene: 0. CDR3 amino acids: CASSFRGPKNIQYF. CDR3 in DNA: TGTGCCAGCAGTTTCAGGGGGCCCAAAAACATTCAGTACTTC.

This clone was found a few times. The rearrangement uses TRBV19 and TRBJ1-1, with D perhaps TRBD1 (5 bases). Germline values: CDR1 LNHDA, CDR2 SQIVND (reference sequence). Trimming removed 4 bases at V and 0 bases at J, with 9 bases between. CDR3 length: 14 amino acids. The CDR3 sequence: CASSRAGMNTEAFF. CDR3 DNA: TGTGCCAGTAGTAGAGCAGGGATGAACACTGAAGCTTTCTTT.

A few counts support this clone. J is TRBJ2-2 and V is TRBV4-2; maybe TRBD2 (6 bases). The V end lost 0 bases, the J end lost 2 bases, and 10 bases lay between the germline ends. Germline lookup yields CDR1 LGHNA and CDR2 YNFKEQ. This CDR3 is built from 16 residues. The CDR3 sequence: CASSQDTSQNTGELFF. CDR3 DNA: TGTGCCAGCAGCCAAGATACTAGCCAAAACACCGGGGAGCTGTTTTTT.

CDR3 amino acids: CASSTRGGAGETQYF. The CDR3 nucleotides are TGTGCCAGCAGCACTCGCGGGGGGGCAGGAGAGACCCAGTACTTC. The chain recombines TRBV4-2 with TRBJ2-5, with TRBD2 identical over 9 bases. The V segment lost 5 bases and the J segment 4 bases; nucleotides outside the gene matches: 8. This CDR3 has 15 amino acids. From germline, CDR1 is LGHNA and CDR2 YNFKEQ.

The sample holds a few counts of this clone. This sequence joins TRBV2 and TRBJ1-5; D may be TRBD1 (5 bases). CDR3 length: 14 residues. V gave up 5 bases and J gave up 1 base, with 9 bases separating them. Germline CDR1 SNHLY, CDR2 FYNNEI. CDR3 amino acids: CASSRDGSNQPQHF. Written as DNA, the CDR3 is TGTGCCAGCAGTCGGGACGGGAGCAATCAGCCCCAGCATTTT.

This chain joins TRBV29-1 and TRBJ2-5, with no clear D. The V end was cut by 4 bases, the J end by 4 bases, with 13 bases between. The germline CDR1 and CDR2 sequences are SQVTM and ANQGSEA. This CDR3 region has 13 residues. The CDR3 loop reads CSVGGRVGETQYF. DNA of the CDR3: TGCAGCGTTGGGGGTCGGGTAGGAGAGACCCAGTACTTC.

The chain uses TRBV5-4 and TRBJ2-1; tentatively, D is TRBD1 or TRBD2 (6 bases each). From germline, CDR1 is SGHNT and CDR2 YYREEE (reference sequence). Trimming pared 7 bases from V and 4 bases from J, leaving 15 bases between. This CDR3 is built from 14 residues. The CDR3 DNA follows: TGTGCCAGCTTTGGGCAGGGGAGGTACAATGAGCAGTTCTTC. Residues: CASFGQGRYNEQFF.

The chain links TRBV5-1 to TRBJ2-7, with 9 bases matching TRBD2. The CDR3 has 16 amino acids. The V and J ends lost 2 bases and 3 bases, in that order; junction bases with no gene match: 9. The germline CDR1 and CDR2 sequences are SGHRS and YFSETQ. The CDR3 loop is CASSFGLAGPYYEQYF. The CDR3 DNA reads TGCGCCAGCAGCTTTGGTCTAGCGGGGCCCTACTACGAGCAGTACTTC.

The CDR3 DNA is TGTGCCAGCAGTTCCCCGTCGGACAGGAACCAAGAGACCCAGTACTTC. Amino acids: CASSSPSDRNQETQYF. This chain links TRBV6-6 with TRBJ2-5; TRBD1 agrees at 7 bases. V lost 4 bases, J lost 0 bases, and 8 bases stayed unmatched. The CDR3 sequence is 16 residues long. Per germline, CDR1 MNHNY and CDR2 SVGAGI (reference sequence).

V gene TRBV29-1 combines with J gene TRBJ2-5; D may be TRBD2 (5 bases). The V gene lost 2 bases and the J gene lost 11 bases, with 9 bases spanning the gap. The CDR3 has 10 residues. Germline V gives CDR1 SQVTM, CDR2 ANQGSEA. CDR3 residues: CSVESSGQYF. Written as DNA, the CDR3 is TGCAGCGTTGAATCATCGGGGCAGTACTTC.

This clone has only a few counts. This chain connects TRBV7-2 to TRBJ2-1; either TRBD1 or TRBD2 may supply D (5 bases each). The CDR3 is 13 amino acids. Germline values: CDR1 SGHTA, CDR2 FQGNSA. Trimming stripped 1 base from V and 9 bases from J, with 10 bases between. As DNA, the CDR3 is TGTGCCAGCAGCTTAGACGGGACCTTTGAGCAGTTCTTC. Translating gives CASSLDGTFEQFF.

This chain connects TRBV30 to TRBJ2-7; D may be TRBD2 (6 bases). Trimming removed 3 bases from V and 2 bases from J, with 17 bases in between. The CDR3 extends over 15 amino acids. Germline V gene lookup returns CDR1 GTSNPN and CDR2 SVGIG (reference sequence). CDR3 nucleotides: TGTGCCTGGAGCCATCTGAGGGACTCCACCTACGAGCAGTACTTC. Translation: CAWSHLRDSTYEQYF. The complete variable domain, with remaining parts taken from reference TRBV30 and TRBJ2-7, reads SQTIHQWPATLVQPVGSPLSLECTVEGTSNPNLYWYRQAAGRGLQLLFYSVGIGQISSEVPQNLSASRPQDRQFILSSKKLLLSDSGFYLCAWSHLRDSTYEQYFGPGTRLTVT.

V is TRBV4-3 and J is TRBJ2-7; maybe TRBD2 (6 bases). This CDR3 is 14 amino acids long. V shed 1 base and J shed 6 bases, with 13 bases lying between them. CDR1 and CDR2 (germline): LGHNA, YSLEER. The CDR3 DNA follows: TGCGCCAGCAGCCAAGTGAGGCGGGGCTCCGAGCAGTACTTC. Translating it yields CASSQVRRGSEQYF.

J is TRBJ2-1 and V is TRBV5-1; 7 bases are shared with TRBD1. Unmatched junction bases numbered 8, after V lost 0 bases and J lost 8 bases. This CDR3 has 15 residues. CDR1 SGHRS and CDR2 YFSETQ come from the germline V gene. CDR3 region: CASSLERGRTDEQFF. CDR3 sequence (DNA): TGCGCCAGCAGCTTGGAAAGGGGGCGCACCGATGAGCAGTTCTTC.

V and J are TRBV7-6 and TRBJ2-7; D is perhaps TRBD1 (5 bases). Germline lookup yields CDR1 SGHVS and CDR2 FNYEAQ. This CDR3 comprises 16 residues. Deletions cut 5 bases from V and 4 bases from J, with 21 bases between. In nucleotides, the CDR3 is TGTGCCAGCAGCGCCTTTGCTCCCAGGGTTGCGTACGAGCAGTACTTC. Translation: CASSAFAPRVAYEQYF.

The J gene is TRBJ2-7, the V gene TRBV7-2; D not certain. Germline CDR1 and CDR2: SGHTA and FQGNSA. CDR3 length equals 13 residues. Trimming left V 0 bases short and J 5 bases short, with 8 bases between. CDR3 nucleotides: TGTGCCAGCAGCTTAGCGCGTAGAGACGAGCAGTACTTC. Its translation: CASSLARRDEQYF.

The V and J genes are TRBV7-2 and TRBJ1-2; D is uncertain. The CDR3 consists of 14 residues. Trimming pared 7 bases from V and 0 bases from J, leaving 12 bases between. Germline V gives CDR1 SGHTA, CDR2 FQGNSA. The CDR3 DNA sequence: TGTGCCAGCACCCCGGACGGGGCTAACTATGGCTACACCTTC. Translated, it gives CASTPDGANYGYTF. Combining the CDR3 with reference TRBV7-2 and TRBJ1-2 gives the whole variable domain GAGVSQSPSNKVTEKGKDVELRCDPISGHTALYWYRQSLGQGLEFLIYFQGNSAPDKSGLPSDRFSAERTGGSVSTLTIQRTQQEDSAVYLCASTPDGANYGYTFGSGTRLTVV.

This rearrangement joins TRBV15 to TRBJ2-7; weak D call: TRBD2 (6 bases). The CDR3 loop spans 14 amino acids. Germline CDR1 and CDR2: LNHNV and YYDKDF (reference sequence). V lost 0 bases to trimming and J lost 3 bases, with 9 bases between them. CDR3 loop: CATSRDGGNYEQYF. The CDR3 DNA reads as TGTGCCACCAGCAGAGACGGGGGTAACTACGAGCAGTACTTC.

This sequence joins TRBV5-1 and TRBJ2-7; no firm D call. V was clipped by 6 bases and J by 4 bases, with 17 bases between them. CDR1 is SGHRS, CDR2 YFSETQ, per germline. The CDR3 runs to 14 residues. For the CDR3, the DNA is TGCGCCAGCACATTCGGTGAAGGCTTGTACGAGCAGTACTTC. Translating gives CASTFGEGLYEQYF. The full variable domain, in which reference TRBV5-1 and TRBJ2-7 provide the parts outside the CDR3, is KAGVTQTPRYLIKTRGQQVTLSCSPISGHRSVSWYQQTPGQGLQFLFEYFSETQRNKGNFPGRFSGRQFSNSRSEMNVSTLELGDSALYLCASTFGEGLYEQYFGPGTRLTVT.

The V and J genes are TRBV2 and TRBJ1-5; the D is unclear. CDR1 and CDR2 (germline): SNHLY, FYNNEI. With 7 bases removed from V and 4 bases from J, the gap between germline ends came to 11 bases. This CDR3 contains 13 residues. Here the CDR3 reads CASNKRENQPQHF. CDR3 sequence (DNA): TGTGCCAGCAATAAAAGGGAGAATCAGCCCCAGCATTTT.

This clone occurred many times. The V call is TRBV28, the J call TRBJ2-2, with D hard to call. This CDR3 region has 12 residues. V lost 5 bases and J 5 bases, leaving 6 bases between the germline ends. Germline CDR1 is MDHEN and CDR2 is SYDVKM. The CDR3 spells CASSIGTGELFF. As DNA, the CDR3 is TGTGCCAGCAGTATAGGGACCGGGGAGCTGTTTTTT.

The chain employs TRBV30 and TRBJ1-2; D not certain. Between the trimmed V and J ends, which lost 5 bases and 2 bases, there was a span of 15 bases. This CDR3 is built from 14 residues. Per germline, CDR1 GTSNPN and CDR2 SVGIG (reference sequence). CDR3 DNA sequence: TGTGCCTGGGCGTCGGAGTCTTACAACTATGGCTACACCTTC. Encoded protein: CAWASESYNYGYTF.

This chain connects TRBV7-2 to TRBJ2-1; 8 bases line up with TRBD1. The CDR3 is 12 residues long. CDR1 is SGHTA and CDR2 is FQGNSA in the germline V gene. With V trimmed by 5 bases and J by 10 bases, 4 bases remained unmatched. DNA of the CDR3: TGTGCCAGCAGCACCCCAGGGGGCGAGCAGTTCTTC. Protein: CASSTPGGEQFF.

The rearrangement links TRBV30 to TRBJ2-5; 12 positions agree with TRBD1. V was clipped by 0 bases and J by 7 bases; unmatched bases: 9. In germline, CDR1 is GTSNPN, CDR2 SVGIG (reference sequence). This CDR3 is 16 amino acids long. The CDR3 region is CAWSVPGTGGARTQYF. CDR3 DNA sequence: TGTGCCTGGAGTGTACCGGGGACAGGGGGCGCGAGGACCCAGTACTTC.

This clone has just a few counts. This chain joins TRBV29-1 and TRBJ2-3; TRBD1 matches at 9 bases. V lost 0 bases to trimming and J lost 8 bases; unmatched junction nucleotides: 6. There are 14 residues in the CDR3. Germline values: CDR1 SQVTM, CDR2 ANQGSEA. CDR3 DNA sequence: TGCAGCGTTGAAGAGGGACAGGGTCGGGGTACGCAGTATTTT. This codes for CSVEEGQGRGTQYF.

This clone was seen only a few times. This chain uses TRBV2 with TRBJ1-2; weak D call: TRBD1 (6 bases). Germline lookup yields CDR1 SNHLY and CDR2 FYNNEI. Trimming pared 6 bases from V and 4 bases from J, leaving 21 bases between. The CDR3 contains 16 residues. The CDR3 loop reads CASSPTLGTPSYGYTF. The CDR3, as DNA: TGTGCCAGCAGCCCCACTCTCGGGACACCCTCCTATGGCTACACCTTC. The full variable domain, with the rest looked up from reference TRBV2 and TRBJ1-2, is EPEVTQTPSHQVTQMGQEVILRCVPISNHLYFYWYRQILGQKVEFLVSFYNNEISEKSEIFDDQFSVERPDGSNFTLKIRSTKLEDSAMYFCASSPTLGTPSYGYTFGSGTRLTVV.

V usage is TRBV28 and J usage is TRBJ2-7, with 8 bases lining up with TRBD2. The CDR3 covers 15 residues. Germline lookup yields CDR1 MDHEN and CDR2 SYDVKM. V lost 6 bases, J lost 4 bases, and 11 bases stayed unmatched. In nucleotides, the CDR3 is TGTGCCAGCAGCCGGGGGGGGAGCCTTCTATACGAGCAGTACTTC. Amino acids: CASSRGGSLLYEQYF.